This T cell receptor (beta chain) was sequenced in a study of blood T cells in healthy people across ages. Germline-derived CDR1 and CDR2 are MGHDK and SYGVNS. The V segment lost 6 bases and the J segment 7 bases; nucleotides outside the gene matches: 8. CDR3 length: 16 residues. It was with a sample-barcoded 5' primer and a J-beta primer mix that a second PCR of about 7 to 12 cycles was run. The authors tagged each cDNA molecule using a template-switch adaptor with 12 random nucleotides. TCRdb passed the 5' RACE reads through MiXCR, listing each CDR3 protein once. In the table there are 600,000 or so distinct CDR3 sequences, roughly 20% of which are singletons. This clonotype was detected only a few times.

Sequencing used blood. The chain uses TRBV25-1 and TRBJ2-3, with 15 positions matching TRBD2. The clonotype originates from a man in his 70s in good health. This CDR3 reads CASSLGLAGGRYTQYF. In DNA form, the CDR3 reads TGTGCCAGCAGCCTAGGACTAGCGGGAGGGCGATATACGCAGTATTTT. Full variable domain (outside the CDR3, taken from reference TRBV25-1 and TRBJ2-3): EADIYQTPRYLVIGTGKKITLECSQTMGHDKMYWYQQDPGMELHLIHYSYGVNSTEKGDLSSESTVSRIRTEHFPLTLESARPSHTSQYLCASSLGLAGGRYTQYFGPGTRLTVL.